This TCR beta chain stems from a study of technical replicates of blood from several donors. TCRdb's table, derived via immunoSEQ multiplex PCR, lists solely in-frame clones and lacks some. The table lists roughly 79,000 clones, around 91% of them singletons. Germline V gives CDR1 SGHTA, CDR2 FQGTGA. The CDR3 is 14 residues long. V trimming: 3 bases; J trimming: 6 bases; junction bases outside the gene matches: 3. The material sequenced was T cells isolated from PBMCs. The sequence derives from a human donor in good health. Some clones in this sample may be carry-over from other donors' samples. This sequence joins TRBV7-3 and TRBJ2-3, with 10 nucleotides matching TRBD2. The CDR3 here is CASSFGLAADTQYF. The CDR3 DNA sequence: TGTGCCAGCAGCTTCGGACTAGCGGCCGATACGCAGTATTTT.